The source of this TCR beta chain is a study of T cells expressing NK-cell markers. General observations from the study: The share of CD8+ T cells held by dominant NKG2C+ clonotypes was 1.0-7.0% in about six donors. Questions lingered over whether expanded NKG2C+ T cell clones were HCMV-specific. Four donors' CD3+CD56-NKG2C+ cells were dominated by the same clonotypes.

This CDR3 has 14 residues. CDR1 SGHNT and CDR2 YYREEE come from the germline V gene (reference sequence). From its re-call of the 5' RACE reads, TCRdb lists each CDR3 protein once, without DNA. Its listing shows 550,000 or so distinct CDR3 sequences. Turning to this clonotype: Its antigen is unknown.

The origin of this receptor is a man younger than 35 in good health. What was sequenced was blood T cells: a sorted CD56 or NKG2C T cell subset, CD4+ or CD8+ T cells, or bulk PBMC T cells (not recorded which). V gene TRBV5-4 combines with J gene TRBJ2-5. CDR3 loop: CASSLAGYQETQYF.